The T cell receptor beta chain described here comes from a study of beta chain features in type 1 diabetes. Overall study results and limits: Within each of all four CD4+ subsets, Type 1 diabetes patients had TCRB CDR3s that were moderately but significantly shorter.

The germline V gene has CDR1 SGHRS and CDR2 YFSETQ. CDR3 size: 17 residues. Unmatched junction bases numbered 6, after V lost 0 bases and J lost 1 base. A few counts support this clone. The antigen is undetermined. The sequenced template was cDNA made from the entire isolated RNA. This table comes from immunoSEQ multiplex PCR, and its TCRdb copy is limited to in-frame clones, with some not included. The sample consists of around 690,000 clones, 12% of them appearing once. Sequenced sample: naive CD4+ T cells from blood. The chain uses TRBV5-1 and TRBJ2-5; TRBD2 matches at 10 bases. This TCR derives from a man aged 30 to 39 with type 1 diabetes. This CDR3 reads CASSLVPGLASQETQYF. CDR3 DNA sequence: TGCGCCAGCAGCTTGGTTCCGGGACTAGCGTCCCAAGAGACCCAGTACTTC.